Sequencing of this T cell receptor (beta chain) was carried out in a study of shared clonotypes between healthy human individuals. Findings of the study overall: It was only blood that was sampled, and tissue repertoires likely differ.

For this clone: Its antigen remains unidentified.

Profiling relied on immunoSEQ multiplex PCR, and the TCRdb table lists in-frame clones only, not all of them. The sample has roughly 2 million clones; almost 96% are singletons. V dropped 3 bases and J dropped 1 base, with 16 bases sitting between them. Per germline, CDR1 SNHLY and CDR2 FYNNEI. This CDR3 comprises 17 residues. This chain links TRBV2 with TRBJ1-5; a possible D gene is TRBD1 (5 bases). Sequenced: naive CD4+ T cells sorted from blood. As to subset: CD45RA+ positively selected. The clonotype originates from a young man in good health. As DNA, the CDR3 is TGTGCCAGCAGTGACGCAGGGAAACGTAGGAGCAATCAGCCCCAGCATTTT. Amino acid sequence: CASSDAGKRRSNQPQHF.